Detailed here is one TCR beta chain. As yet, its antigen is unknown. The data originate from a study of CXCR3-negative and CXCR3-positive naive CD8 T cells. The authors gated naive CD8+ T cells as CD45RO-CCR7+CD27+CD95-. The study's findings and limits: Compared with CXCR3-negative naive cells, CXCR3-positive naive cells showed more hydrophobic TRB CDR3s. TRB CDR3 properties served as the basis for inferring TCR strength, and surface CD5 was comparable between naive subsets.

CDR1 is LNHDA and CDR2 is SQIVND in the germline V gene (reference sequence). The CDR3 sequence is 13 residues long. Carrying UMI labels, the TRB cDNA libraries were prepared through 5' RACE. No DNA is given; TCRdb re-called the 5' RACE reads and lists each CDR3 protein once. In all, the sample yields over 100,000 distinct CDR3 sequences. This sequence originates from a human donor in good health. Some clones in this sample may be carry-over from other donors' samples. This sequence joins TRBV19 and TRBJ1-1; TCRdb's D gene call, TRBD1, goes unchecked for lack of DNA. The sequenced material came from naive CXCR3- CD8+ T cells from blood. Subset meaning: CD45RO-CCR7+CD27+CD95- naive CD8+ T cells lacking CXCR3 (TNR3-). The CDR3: CASQGRVNTEAFF.